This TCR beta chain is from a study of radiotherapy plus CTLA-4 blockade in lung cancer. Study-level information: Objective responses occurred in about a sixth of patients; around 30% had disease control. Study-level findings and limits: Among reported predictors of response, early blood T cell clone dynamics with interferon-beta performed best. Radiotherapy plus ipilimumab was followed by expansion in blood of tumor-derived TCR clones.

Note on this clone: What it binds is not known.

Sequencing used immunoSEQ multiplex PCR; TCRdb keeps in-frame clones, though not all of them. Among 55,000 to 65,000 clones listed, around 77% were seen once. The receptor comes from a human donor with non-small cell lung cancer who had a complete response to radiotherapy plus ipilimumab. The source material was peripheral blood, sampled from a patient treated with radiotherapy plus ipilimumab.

The CDR3 DNA reads TGTGCCAGCAGCTTAGCAGGAACCGGGACAGGTAATCAGCCCCAGCATTTT. Translation: CASSLAGTGTGNQPQHF. The chain employs TRBV7-8 and TRBJ1-5; 8 nucleotides match TRBD1. The V and J ends lost 0 bases and 4 bases, in that order; junction bases with no gene match: 8. This CDR3 is 17 amino acids long. The germline CDR1 and CDR2 sequences are SGHVS and FQNEAQ.